What follows is one T cell receptor (beta chain) and its context. No antigen is known for it. The data were produced by immunoSEQ multiplex PCR, yet TCRdb's version contains in-frame clones alone and is incomplete. Of roughly 34,000 clones in the sample, 80% to 90% are singletons; the top ten hold less than 5.5%. This entry belongs to a study of T cells in localized non-small cell lung cancer. CDR1 is MNHNS and CDR2 is SASEGT in the germline V gene. V trimming: 6 bases; J trimming: 5 bases; junction bases outside the gene matches: 3. The CDR3 has 13 amino acids. Notes on the study in general: T cell clonality was highest in uninvolved adjacent lung, above tumor. A median of approximately 57 clones ranked among the top 100 in tumor appeared in adjacent lung. Increased T cell density in blood showed an association with longer overall survival.

The material was peripheral blood, obtained before any cancer treatment. The chain couples TRBV6-1 to TRBJ2-3, with 9 bases identical to TRBD1. This sequence originates from a male donor older than 55 with stage III lung adenocarcinoma. The CDR3 spells CASSRQGGDTQYF. In nucleotides, the CDR3 is TGTGCCAGCAGCAGACAGGGGGGAGATACGCAGTATTTT.